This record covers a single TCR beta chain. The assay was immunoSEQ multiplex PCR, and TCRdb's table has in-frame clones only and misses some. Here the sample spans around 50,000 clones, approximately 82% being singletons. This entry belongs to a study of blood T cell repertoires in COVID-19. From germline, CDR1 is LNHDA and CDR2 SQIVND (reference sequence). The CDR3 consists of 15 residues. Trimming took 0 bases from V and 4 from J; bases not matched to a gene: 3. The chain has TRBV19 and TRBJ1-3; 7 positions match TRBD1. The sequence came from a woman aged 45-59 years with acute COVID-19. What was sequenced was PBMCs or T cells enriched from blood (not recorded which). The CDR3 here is CASSIERTGGNTIYF. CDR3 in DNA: TGTGCCAGTAGTATAGAAAGGACAGGAGGAAACACCATATATTTT.